Sequencing of this T cell receptor (beta chain) was carried out in a study of blood T cell repertoires in COVID-19 (dated by TCRdb to about 2020). Broadly, across the study: Collaborator samples came from the United States, Italy and Spain and covered acute and convalescent phases of COVID-19. Samples came from the ongoing ImmuneRACE study (first 160 participants) plus 1,254 subjects from 6 global collaborators. The prospective study material was composed of cDNA or gDNA derived from T cells, B-cell-depleted T cells, or PBMCs. The repertoires were made available in a free public database intended to serve as a resource for research on the immune response to SARS-CoV-2. The dataset comprised deeply sampled blood TCRbeta repertoires from subjects exposed to, actively infected with, or recovered from COVID-19. Sample metadata almost always included a de-identified subject ID, COVID-19 status, age in years and sex. Where available, HLA class I and class II types were obtained from metadata supplied by the sample provider rather than from assay-based typing.

General findings and caveats noted by the study authors: The amount of clinical and demographic metadata varied by source and participant and was provided uncurated.

Collaborating institutions collected whole blood in K2EDTA tubes following their own protocols. For TCRbeta analysis, collaborators shipped samples as frozen whole blood, isolated PBMCs, or DNA extracted from either of those sample types. The immunoSEQ Assay, a bias-controlled multiplex PCR, was used to amplify TCRbeta CDR3 regions from genomic DNA. The published analysis was carried out like this. Within the assay, amplification of reference gene primers was used to estimate how many nucleated cells each sample contained. To quantify the absolute abundance of each unique TCRbeta CDR3 rearrangement, sequence reads were collapsed and filtered. For each sample, productive Simpson clonality was calculated as the square root of Simpson's diversity index over productive rearrangements. This is the immuneACCESS table as TCRdb keeps it, with only in-frame sequences that have V and J called. A part of the clones is gone; compared with another copy, unresolved V genes explain less than half, and the rest is unexplained. Clone size and V and J calls were adopted from that table, with D and trimming inferred from the DNA. In all, the sample holds almost 300,000 clones, and around 86% of those were seen once. The leading ten clones occupy over 1% of the sample.

Counted from cysteine to phenylalanine, this CDR3 has 15 amino acids. This entry keeps only the CDR3 DNA: 45 bases, framed from base 1. The germline V end is reduced by 2 bases and the J end by 4 bases; junction bases left unmatched: 4. As encoded in the germline V gene, CDR1 is SGHRS while CDR2 is YFSETQ. About this clone: The specificity of this receptor is unknown. No clone much larger than this one lies a single base away; base qualities are absent.

Sequencing input: peripheral blood. The clonotype comes from a man between 65 and 85 years old with acute or convalescent COVID-19. Recombination linked TRBV5-1 to TRBJ2-1; 9 nucleotides in the junction match TRBD2. The sequenced DNA is TGCGCCAGCAGCTTCGAGCGGGGGGTTTACAATGAGCAGTTCTTC. Translated, this is CASSFERGVYNEQFF.